These T cell receptor beta chains were read from a single sample in a study of T cell repertoires in cytomegalovirus infection. Each CDR3 protein gets one entry after TCRdb re-called the reads with MiXCR. The repertoire holds about 280,000 distinct CDR3 sequences, with about 20% as singletons. Their antigens are not known. Sequenced material: cultured PBMCs, taken from culture after CMV antigen stimulation. The receptors shown here come from a human donor in good health (CMV status not recorded). Some clones in this sample may be carry-over from other donors' samples. Both conserved end residues are trimmed from each CDR3.

15 TRBJ2-7 TRBV12-3/TRBV12-4 ASSLGRGAVGSYEQY
12 TRBJ2-1 TRBV6-2/TRBV6-3 ASSYSMGNNEQF
12 TRBJ2-5 TRBV7-2 ASRSGRLQETQY
14 TRBJ1-1 TRBV4-3 ASSPGGFSRNTEAF
14 TRBJ2-1 TRBV10-3 AIRDSGTSPYNEQF
14 TRBJ2-1 TRBV5-4 ASSLGGGVSYNEQF
12 TRBJ1-1 TRBV6-2/TRBV6-3 ASSYAGANTEAF
13 TRBJ2-3 TRBV12-3/TRBV12-4 ASSATSGSRDTQY
13 TRBJ1-5 TRBV6-6 ASSYNGQGNQPQH
14 TRBJ2-1 TRBV12-3/TRBV12-4 ASSLAQAGQNNEQF